This TCR beta chain derives from a study of cytomegalovirus exposure and HLA in healthy donors. Study-wide points: Association with HLA alleles at 0.05 false discovery rate was found for roughly 17,000 TCR beta sequences in a later analysis. Altogether, 164 TCR beta chains were recorded as cytomegalovirus-associated.

The primer mix had 60 Vbeta and 13 Jbeta primers. Only in-frame clones appear in the TCRdb table, and some are missing; sequencing was by immunoSEQ multiplex PCR. The sample gives over 100,000 clones, roughly 85% of which show up once; roughly 5.9% is in the top ten. Trimming at V came to 2 bases and at J to 10 bases, leaving 3 bases not matched to a gene. This CDR3 spans 12 amino acids. Germline CDR1 MNHNY, CDR2 SVGAGI (reference sequence). Everyone who donated was a healthy bone marrow donor. Of note for this clone: What it recognizes is unknown.

The chain carries TRBV6-6 and TRBJ1-2, with 8 nucleotides matching TRBD1. Input material: PBMCs. This TCR derives from a man in his 60s in good health and CMV-seropositive. The CDR3 coding sequence is TGTGCCAGCAGTTACGACAGGGGAGACTACACCTTC. Its translation: CASSYDRGDYTF.